Each of the 26 T cell receptor beta chains below was sequenced from the same sample in a study of blood T cell repertoires in COVID-19 (dated by TCRdb to the early 2020s). The library was generated by the immunoSEQ multiplex PCR assay. The immuneACCESS repertoire file appears here via TCRdb, limited to in-frame rearrangements. These files lack a portion of the clones; in checked studies, under half of the deficit traces to unresolved V genes, and the cause of the others is not known. This sample gives around 93,000 clones in total; 75% to 85% of them show up just once. Around 4.1% of the sample is taken by the ten largest. Sequenced: peripheral blood. All receptors come from a man in his 60s with acute or convalescent COVID-19.

The chain links TRBV9 to TRBJ1-3; 7 nucleotides match TRBD1. The J segment lost 0 bases and the V segment lost 0 bases, leaving 6 bases of the junction unmatched. Germline CDR1 is SGDLS and CDR2 is YYNGEE. This CDR3 has 17 amino acids. CDR3 DNA sequence: TGTGCCAGCAGCGTAGCGTTGGGACAGAGCTCTGGAAACACCATATATTTT. Its protein product is CASSVALGQSSGNTIYF.

The sample holds one count of this clone. V and J are TRBV7-2 and TRBJ2-7; 8 bases are shared with TRBD1. From germline, CDR1 is SGHTA and CDR2 FQGNSA. After removal of 0 bases from V and 3 bases from J, the junction contained 4 bases not matched to a gene. The CDR3 is 15 amino acids. This chain's CDR3 is CASSLAGTGVYEQYF. As DNA, the CDR3 is TGTGCCAGCAGCTTAGCAGGGACAGGAGTCTACGAGCAGTACTTC.

This sequence joins TRBV9 and TRBJ2-5; TRBD2 matches 7 bases. This CDR3 is 14 amino acids long. The V segment lost 0 bases and the J segment 2 bases; nucleotides outside the gene matches: 1. The germline V gene has CDR1 SGDLS and CDR2 YYNGEE. CDR3 nucleotide sequence: TGTGCCAGCAGCGTAGCGGGAGGACAAGAGACCCAGTACTTC. The encoded protein is CASSVAGGQETQYF.

The rearrangement uses TRBV7-2 and TRBJ2-7; 10 bases align to TRBD1. This CDR3 is built from 14 residues. Unmatched junction bases numbered 4, after V lost 5 bases and J lost 3 bases. Germline lookup yields CDR1 SGHTA and CDR2 FQGNSA. The CDR3 coding sequence is TGTGCCAGCAGCCCCGGGACAGGGGTCTACGAGCAGTACTTC. This codes for CASSPGTGVYEQYF.

V and J are TRBV2 and TRBJ1-6; a weak D match, TRBD1 (5 bases). Between the trimmed V and J ends, which lost 6 bases and 4 bases, there was a span of 7 bases. Germline V gene lookup returns CDR1 SNHLY and CDR2 FYNNEI. The CDR3 spans 13 residues. CDR3 DNA: TGTGCCAGCAGGGGGGGTTATAATTCACCCCTCCACTTT. Translation gives CASRGGYNSPLHF.

The chain couples TRBV27 to TRBJ2-1, with 9 nucleotides matching TRBD2. CDR1 is MNHEY, CDR2 SMNVEV, per germline (reference sequence). J lost 8 bases, V lost 1 base, and 9 bases had no gene match. The CDR3 consists of 16 residues. In nucleotides, the CDR3 is TGTGCCAGCAGTTTATATGGTAGCGGGAGTTTGGATGAGCAGTTCTTC. Its translation: CASSLYGSGSLDEQFF.

This chain uses TRBV27 with TRBJ1-1, with D unresolved. V lost 5 bases to trimming and J lost 4 bases, with 11 bases between them. The CDR3 length is 13 residues. CDR1 and CDR2 (germline): MNHEY, SMNVEV (reference sequence). CDR3 loop: CASSPSAGTEAFF. The CDR3 nucleotides read TGTGCCAGCAGTCCCAGTGCGGGCACTGAAGCTTTCTTT.

This chain links TRBV5-6 with TRBJ1-1; 7 nucleotides align to TRBD1. The germline gives CDR1 SGHDT, CDR2 YYEEEE. This CDR3 spans 13 amino acids. After removal of 7 bases from V and 7 bases from J, the junction contained 10 bases not matched to a gene. The CDR3 spells CASQLRGAVEAFF. CDR3 nucleotides: TGTGCCAGCCAACTCAGGGGGGCAGTTGAAGCTTTCTTT. The whole variable domain, filled in from reference TRBV5-6 and TRBJ1-1, reads DAGVTQSPTHLIKTRGQQVTLRCSPKSGHDTVSWYQQALGQGPQFIFQYYEEEERQRGNFPDRFSGHQFPNYSSELNVNALLLGDSALYLCASQLRGAVEAFFGQGTRLTVV.

V usage is TRBV11-3 and J usage is TRBJ2-3; tentatively, D is TRBD1 (6 bases). This CDR3 spans 18 amino acids. Trimming took off 1 base at V and 6 bases at J, with 23 bases between the two ends. Germline values: CDR1 SGHNT, CDR2 YENEEA. The CDR3 sequence: CASSLASRETRQGDTQYF. The CDR3 DNA follows: TGTGCCAGCAGCTTAGCATCAAGGGAGACCCGCCAGGGGGATACGCAGTATTTT.

This chain links TRBV5-4 with TRBJ2-5, with 7 bases aligning to TRBD2. The junction had 10 bases not matched to a gene; V was cut back by 0 bases and J by 5 bases. Germline CDR1 and CDR2: SGHNT and YYREEE (reference sequence). The CDR3 runs 16 residues. The DNA of the CDR3 is TGTGCCAGCAGCTTGGAGGCGGGAGCGGGTATGGAGACCCAGTACTTC. Amino acid sequence: CASSLEAGAGMETQYF.

The chain employs TRBV7-8 and TRBJ2-1; 11 bases line up with TRBD1. The J segment lost 8 bases and the V segment lost 5 bases, leaving 11 bases of the junction unmatched. Germline V gives CDR1 SGHVS, CDR2 FQNEAQ. The CDR3 totals 16 residues. CDR3 amino acids: CASSPRAGQGAHEQFF. The CDR3, as DNA: TGTGCCAGCAGCCCACGGGCTGGACAGGGGGCACATGAGCAGTTCTTC.

This clone was recorded only once. The chain joins TRBV7-2 to TRBJ1-5, with a tentative D call TRBD1 (5 bases). Germline-derived CDR1 and CDR2 are SGHTA and FQGNSA. V was cut by 3 bases and J by 7 bases, with 16 bases left in between. This CDR3 spans 15 amino acids. The CDR3 sequence is CASSFGGVSSQPQHF. CDR3 nucleotides: TGTGCCAGCAGCTTCGGGGGGGTTTCGTCGCAGCCCCAGCATTTT.

This chain joins TRBV4-1 and TRBJ1-1; no reliable D call. The CDR3 spans 13 residues. Per germline, CDR1 MGHRA and CDR2 YSYEKL. Trimming left V 0 bases short and J 8 bases short, with 10 bases between. The CDR3, as DNA: TGCGCCAGCAGCCAAGATCAGCGAGGCGAAGCTTTCTTT. Residues: CASSQDQRGEAFF.

This clone was seen just once. J is TRBJ2-3 and V is TRBV10-3; D is perhaps TRBD2 (5 bases). In germline, CDR1 is ENHRY, CDR2 SYGVKD. V lost 6 bases and J lost 11, with 12 bases in between. CDR3 size: 11 residues. CDR3 in DNA: TGTGCCATCAGCGCGACGGGATTGCAGTATTTT. Its protein product is CAISATGLQYF.

The chain uses TRBV19 and TRBJ2-1; D gene unclear. The CDR3 spans 13 residues. Trimming took 5 bases from V and 2 from J, leaving 7 bases between them. The germline CDR1 and CDR2 sequences are LNHDA and SQIVND (reference sequence). CDR3: CASSLSAYNEQFF. Here the CDR3 DNA reads TGTGCCAGTAGTCTGAGCGCCTACAATGAGCAGTTCTTC.

The chain joins TRBV19 to TRBJ2-7; possibly TRBD2 for D (6 bases). From germline, CDR1 is LNHDA and CDR2 SQIVND (reference sequence). Trimming pared 3 bases from V and 7 bases from J, leaving 16 bases between. The CDR3 sequence is 14 residues long. The DNA for the CDR3 is TGTGCCAGTAGTATGCAGGGAGGTACAGGAGAGCAGTACGTC. Translation: CASSMQGGTGEQYV.

The CDR3, as DNA: TGTGCCAGCCGGTACCGGGACAGGGGATTCAATCAGCCCCAGCATTTT. It translates to CASRYRDRGFNQPQHF. The chain has TRBV28 and TRBJ1-5, with TRBD1 identical over 10 bases. The CDR3 totals 16 residues. The V segment lost 8 bases and the J segment 3 bases; nucleotides outside the gene matches: 10. The germline V gene encodes CDR1 MDHEN and CDR2 SYDVKM.

The chain joins TRBV4-3 to TRBJ1-1; 9 bases fit TRBD1. The CDR3 contains 14 residues. Trimming removed 0 bases from V and 7 bases from J; junction bases left unmatched: 3. Germline CDR1 and CDR2: LGHNA and YSLEER. CDR3 loop: CASSQEGQGIEAFF. CDR3 in DNA: TGCGCCAGCAGCCAAGAGGGACAGGGCATTGAAGCTTTCTTT.

This chain joins TRBV30 and TRBJ1-1, with D hard to call. V was trimmed by 0 bases and J by 7 bases, leaving 6 bases between them. Germline CDR1 GTSNPN, CDR2 SVGIG (reference sequence). The CDR3 covers 11 residues. The CDR3 coding sequence is TGTGCCTGGAGTGTAGCCTTTGAAGCTTTCTTT. As protein: CAWSVAFEAFF.

V gene TRBV7-2 combines with J gene TRBJ2-4, with D perhaps matching TRBD1 (7 bases). CDR1 and CDR2 (germline): SGHTA, FQGNSA. The CDR3 covers 15 residues. With 5 bases removed from V and 5 bases from J, the gap between germline ends came to 16 bases. CDR3 in amino acids: CASSRRGTVENIQYF. The CDR3 bases are TGTGCCAGCAGCCGGCGCGGGACAGTCGAAAACATTCAGTACTTC.

The chain is built from TRBV28 and TRBJ2-2; the D is unclear. V lost 2 bases and J lost 3, with 7 bases in between. The CDR3 totals 14 residues. Germline loops: CDR1 MDHEN, CDR2 SYDVKM. CDR3 DNA: TGTGCCAGCAGTTTAATCCAGTACACCGGGGAGCTGTTTTTT. Amino acids: CASSLIQYTGELFF.

The V and J genes are TRBV7-2 and TRBJ1-1, with D perhaps TRBD1 (5 bases). The germline gives CDR1 SGHTA, CDR2 FQGNSA. V was pared by 2 bases and J by 1 base, with 8 bases between. The CDR3 is made up of 14 amino acids. CDR3 DNA sequence: TGTGCCAGCAGCTTAAGGGGAACGAACACTGAAGCTTTCTTT. Translation gives CASSLRGTNTEAFF.

In its sample, this clone was seen many times. The rearrangement links TRBV19 to TRBJ1-3; 8 nucleotides line up with TRBD1. The CDR3 sequence is 14 residues long. The V gene end was trimmed by 6 bases and the J gene end by 4 bases; junction bases not matched to a gene: 5. The germline V gene has CDR1 LNHDA and CDR2 SQIVND (reference sequence). The CDR3, as DNA: TGTGCCAGTAGAGTCAGGGGGCCCGGAAACACCATATATTTT. It translates to CASRVRGPGNTIYF.

The CDR3 nucleotides read TGTGCCAGCAGCTTAGGGGGGAAGGGGGCGAACACTGAAGCTTTCTTT. Protein: CASSLGGKGANTEAFF. The gene calls are TRBV11-3 and TRBJ1-1; 7 bases fit TRBD1. V shed 1 base, J shed 1 base, and the junction held 6 bases outside the gene matches. The CDR3 extends over 16 amino acids. Looked up from germline, CDR1 is SGHNT and CDR2 is YENEEA. Full variable domain (remainder filled in from reference TRBV11-3 and TRBJ1-1): EAGVVQSPRYKIIEKKQPVAFWCNPISGHNTLYWYLQNLGQGPELLIRYENEEAVDDSQLPKDRFSAERLKGVDSTLKIQPAELGDSAVYLCASSLGGKGANTEAFFGQGTRLTVV.

This clone appeared once. The chain links TRBV7-9 to TRBJ1-1, with TRBD1 as a possible D gene (5 bases). The CDR3 loop spans 13 amino acids. Between the trimmed V and J ends, which lost 6 bases and 0 bases, there was a span of 8 bases. Germline-derived CDR1 and CDR2 are SEHNR and FQNEAQ (reference sequence). The CDR3 DNA is TGTGCCAGCAGTCCAGGGATGAACACTGAAGCTTTCTTT. It specifies CASSPGMNTEAFF.

This chain links TRBV24-1 with TRBJ2-1, with a possible D match to TRBD2 (5 bases). Trimming left V 7 bases short and J 3 bases short, with 6 bases between. CDR3 size: 12 residues. CDR1 and CDR2 from the germline V gene are KGHDR and SFDVKD. CDR3 loop: CATSGIYNEQFF. DNA for the CDR3: TGTGCCACCAGCGGGATCTACAATGAGCAGTTCTTC.